The following is a TCR beta chain sequence with its context. This specimen comes from a study of technical replicates of blood from a few donors. Using immunoSEQ multiplex PCR, the repertoire was profiled, and TCRdb retains in-frame clones only, with some absent. There are more than 70,000 clones in the sample; about 93% occur only once, and roughly 0.25% lies in the top ten. The trim removed 7 bases at V and 4 bases at J, leaving 7 bases unmatched. The length of the CDR3 is 14 residues. Germline CDR1 reads SNHLY; CDR2 reads FYNNEI. The chain couples TRBV2 to TRBJ2-1; the match to TRBD2 covers 7 bases. The TCR originated in a human donor in good health. Material: T cells isolated from PBMCs. CDR3 DNA sequence: TGTGCCAGCAAAGGCGGGAGTAGTTACAATGAGCAGTTCTTC. It translates to CASKGGSSYNEQFF.